This TCR beta chain was obtained from a study of cytomegalovirus exposure and HLA in healthy donors. Amplification used 60 Vbeta primers and 13 Jbeta primers. This table comes from immunoSEQ multiplex PCR, and its TCRdb copy is limited to in-frame clones, with some not included. The sample consists of about 95,000 clones, 77% of them appearing once. Healthy bone marrow donors made up the cohort. Though probably carrying unrecorded immune exposures, donors were nominally healthy at sampling. Remarks on this clone: Its specificity is not known.

CDR1 and CDR2 (germline): LNHDA, SQIVND (reference sequence). This CDR3 has 13 residues. Trimming removed 8 bases at V and 4 bases at J, with 14 bases between. Overall study results and limits: In a later analysis, TCR association rates varied by HLA locus: DRB1 most, HLA-C fewest. In an earlier analysis, about 90% or about 30%: the productive usage of most TCR beta V segments.

Input material: PBMCs. The clonotype originates from a woman aged 40 to 50 in good health and CMV-seronegative. This chain uses TRBV19 with TRBJ1-1; D perhaps matches TRBD1 (5 bases). The CDR3 loop is CASSRGHSTEAFF. The DNA for the CDR3 is TGTGCCAGTTCGAGAGGACATTCCACTGAAGCTTTCTTT.